This entry lists 18 T cell receptor beta chains sequenced from one sample in a study of beta chain features in type 1 diabetes. The entirety of the isolated RNA underwent reverse transcription, so expressed TCRB transcripts were sequenced. Profiling relied on immunoSEQ multiplex PCR, and the TCRdb table lists in-frame clones only, not all of them. The data hold about 410,000 clones, with approximately 15% observed a single time. The sequenced sample consisted of naive CD4+ T cells from blood. Source of these receptors: a young man in good health.

J is TRBJ2-7 and V is TRBV21-1; whether TRBD1, the table's D call, matches the DNA was not checked. TRBV21-1 is an annotated pseudogene. This CDR3 region has 14 residues. CDR3 DNA: TGTGCCAGCAGCATTTATGGCAGGTCGCGCGAGCAGTACTTC. Its protein is CASSIYGRSREQYF.

This clone was counted between two and nine times. The V and J genes are TRBV29-1 and TRBJ2-1; D is perhaps TRBD2 (5 bases). V gave up 4 bases and J gave up 4 bases, with 14 bases separating them. The CDR3 runs 14 residues. Germline CDR1 reads SQVTM; CDR2 reads ANQGSEA. The CDR3 protein is CSVGSSGYYNEQFF. CDR3 coding DNA: TGCAGCGTTGGTTCCAGCGGTTATTACAATGAGCAGTTCTTC.

The rearrangement joins TRBV7-9 to TRBJ2-3; 13 bases fit TRBD2. Trimming took 4 bases from V and 0 from J; bases not matched to a gene: 7. The CDR3 is 18 residues long. Germline V gene sequence: CDR1 SEHNR, CDR2 FQNEAQ (reference sequence). The chain's CDR3 is CASSSRRLAGGSTDTQYF. The CDR3 DNA is TGTGCCAGCAGCTCCCGACGACTAGCGGGGGGTAGCACAGATACGCAGTATTTT.

Details on this clone: This specimen includes other DNA sequences encoding the same CDR3. This CDR3 is CASSSPSTDTQYF. CDR3 in DNA: TGCGCCAGCAGCTCGCCGAGCACAGATACGCAGTATTTT. The chain has TRBV5-1 and TRBJ2-3; D is ambiguous. Per germline, CDR1 SGHRS and CDR2 YFSETQ. The CDR3 totals 13 residues. V shed 3 bases and J shed 0 bases, with 5 bases lying between them.

This clone has only a few counts. This chain connects TRBV10-3 to TRBJ1-4; D ambiguous. This CDR3 contains 14 residues. Looked up from germline, CDR1 is ENHRY and CDR2 is SYGVKD. Deletions cut 2 bases from V and 4 bases from J, with 8 bases between. As DNA, the CDR3 is TGTGCCATCAGTGAGGCTGTCCGTAATGAAAAACTGTTTTTT. Residues: CAISEAVRNEKLFF.

This clone came up a few times. The chain uses TRBV5-1 and TRBJ2-1; D is unresolved. Trimming cost V 6 bases and J 8 bases, with 12 bases left between them. Looked up from germline, CDR1 is SGHRS and CDR2 is YFSETQ. The CDR3 is 12 amino acids. The CDR3 bases are TGCGCCAGCAAACTGATGTCGGATGAGCAGTTCTTC. Its protein is CASKLMSDEQFF.

V is TRBV18 and J is TRBJ1-2, with D tentatively TRBD1 (6 bases). The CDR3 covers 17 residues. CDR1 and CDR2 from the germline V gene are KGHSH and LQKENI. V dropped 6 bases and J dropped 2 bases, with 22 bases sitting between them. The chain's CDR3 is CASSQAIYGGQNYGYTF. The CDR3 nucleotides are TGTGCCAGCTCCCAAGCTATTTACGGGGGGCAGAACTATGGCTACACCTTC.

The chain is built from TRBV7-3 and TRBJ2-1; 13 bases line up with TRBD2. V gave up 6 bases and J gave up 8 bases; unmatched junction bases: 4. The CDR3 is 14 amino acids. Germline V lookup: CDR1 SGHTA, CDR2 FQGTGA. The CDR3, as DNA: TGTGCCAGCAGGGGACTAGCGGGATCCGATGAGCAGTTCTTC. Its protein product is CASRGLAGSDEQFF.

This clone has more than one count but fewer than ten. The chain is built from TRBV7-9 and TRBJ2-7, with 7 bases lining up with TRBD1. Unmatched junction bases numbered 3, after V lost 1 base and J lost 3 bases. The CDR3 has 14 residues. Looked up from germline, CDR1 is SEHNR and CDR2 is FQNEAQ (reference sequence). This CDR3 reads CASSLDRGIYEQYF. The CDR3 DNA is TGTGCCAGCAGCTTAGACAGGGGTATCTACGAGCAGTACTTC.

A few counts support this clone. This rearrangement joins TRBV5-1 to TRBJ1-1; TRBD1 might be the D (6 bases). Germline CDR1 and CDR2: SGHRS and YFSETQ. CDR3 length: 13 amino acids. Trimming pared 1 base from V and 4 bases from J, leaving 8 bases between. The CDR3 sequence: CASSLQGPTEAFF. In DNA form, the CDR3 reads TGCGCCAGCAGCTTGCAGGGGCCCACTGAAGCTTTCTTT.

This rearrangement joins TRBV5-4 to TRBJ1-1; no firm D call. Germline CDR1 is SGHNT and CDR2 is YYREEE (reference sequence). V was cut by 4 bases and J by 3 bases, with 10 bases left in between. The CDR3 runs to 13 residues. The CDR3, as DNA: TGTGCCAGCAGCCGAACAAAGGACACTGAAGCTTTCTTT. Residues: CASSRTKDTEAFF.

In the case of this clone: Within the sample, other DNA sequences also encode this same CDR3. The CDR3 nucleotides read TGCGCCAGCAGCCAAGATAGCATCGGTGGCTACACCTTC. Protein: CASSQDSIGGYTF. J is TRBJ1-2 and V is TRBV4-1; D unresolved. V dropped 0 bases and J dropped 7 bases, with 9 bases sitting between them. CDR1 MGHRA and CDR2 YSYEKL come from the germline V gene. This CDR3 is 13 amino acids long.

This clone was detected a few times. The V call is TRBV10-3, the J call TRBJ2-5; TRBD2 agrees at 13 bases. In germline, CDR1 is ENHRY, CDR2 SYGVKD. The CDR3 loop spans 15 amino acids. The V gene end was trimmed by 6 bases and the J gene end by 3 bases; junction bases not matched to a gene: 4. This CDR3 reads CAIRGLAGEKETQYF. The CDR3 region has the DNA TGTGCCATCAGAGGACTAGCGGGAGAAAAAGAGACCCAGTACTTC.

The chain recombines TRBV7-8 with TRBJ2-4, with 10 bases fitting TRBD1. Germline V gives CDR1 SGHVS, CDR2 FQNEAQ. Trimming took 5 bases from V and 1 from J; bases not matched to a gene: 8. CDR3 size: 17 residues. The CDR3 sequence is CASSDGRGQGAKNIQYF. CDR3 nucleotides: TGTGCCAGCAGCGACGGCCGGGGACAGGGGGCCAAAAACATTCAGTACTTC. Based on the CDR3 plus reference TRBV7-8 and TRBJ2-4, the full variable domain is GAGVSQSPRYKVAKRGQDVALRCDPISGHVSLFWYQQALGQGPEFLTYFQNEAQLDKSGLPSDRFFAERPEGSVSTLKIQRTQQEDSAVYLCASSDGRGQGAKNIQYFGAGTRLSVL.

A few counts support this clone. The genes are TRBV7-2 and TRBJ2-7, with D perhaps TRBD2 (5 bases). The V and J ends lost 2 bases and 6 bases respectively, with 11 bases between them. The germline CDR1 and CDR2 sequences are SGHTA and FQGNSA. The CDR3 runs to 13 residues. CDR3 sequence reads: CASSLNRRGEQYF. CDR3 DNA: TGTGCCAGCAGCTTAAACCGCCGGGGCGAGCAGTACTTC.

Only a few counts were recorded for this clone. The CDR3 sequence: CASSPLAGNEQFF. Here the CDR3 DNA reads TGTGCCAGCAGCCCACTAGCGGGCAATGAGCAGTTCTTC. The chain links TRBV7-9 to TRBJ2-1; 9 bases line up with TRBD2. The V segment lost 5 bases and the J segment 6 bases; nucleotides outside the gene matches: 2. Germline V CDR1 and CDR2: SEHNR, FQNEAQ (reference sequence). The CDR3 length is 13 residues.

The CDR3 reads CASTTGTSYNEQFF. The CDR3 bases are TGTGCCAGCACCACCGGGACTAGCTACAATGAGCAGTTCTTC. The chain uses TRBV25-1 and TRBJ2-1; TRBD2 aligns across 8 bases. From germline, CDR1 is MGHDK and CDR2 SYGVNS. The CDR3 loop spans 14 amino acids. The ends lost 7 bases at V and 3 bases at J; junction bases unmatched: 5.

This clone was seen a handful of times. The V and J genes are TRBV30 and TRBJ2-3; D is undetermined. Germline CDR1 reads GTSNPN; CDR2 reads SVGIG (reference sequence). V gave up 4 bases and J gave up 2 bases, with 7 bases separating them. The CDR3 length is 12 residues. As DNA, the CDR3 is TGTGCCTGGACTAGGTCCACAGATACGCAGTATTTT. It yields the protein CAWTRSTDTQYF.